What follows describes a single TCR beta chain. The sample originates from a study of blood T cell repertoires in COVID-19. Whole-study context: Researchers got acute and convalescent COVID-19 samples from the United States, Italy and Spain. PBMCs, B-cell-depleted T cells, or T cells were the source of the cDNA or gDNA that made up the material.

V gave up 0 bases and J gave up 4 bases, with 7 bases separating them. The CDR3 is 14 residues long. Looked up from germline, CDR1 is SGHRS and CDR2 is YFSETQ. Original processing methods: The authors estimated nucleated cell counts from reference gene primer amplification. Generated by immunoSEQ multiplex PCR, the TCRdb table keeps only in-frame clones and is missing some. That table gives V, J and clone size, and the DNA gave D and trimming. The sample consists of tens of thousands of clones, roughly nine tenths of them appearing once. Sequenced material: peripheral blood. The genes are TRBV5-1 and TRBJ1-4; D remains unclear. The sequence was collected from a man between 65 and 85 years old with acute or convalescent COVID-19. The CDR3 spells CASSLDSNNEKLFF. The CDR3 bases are TGCGCCAGCAGCTTGGACAGCAATAATGAAAAACTGTTTTTT.